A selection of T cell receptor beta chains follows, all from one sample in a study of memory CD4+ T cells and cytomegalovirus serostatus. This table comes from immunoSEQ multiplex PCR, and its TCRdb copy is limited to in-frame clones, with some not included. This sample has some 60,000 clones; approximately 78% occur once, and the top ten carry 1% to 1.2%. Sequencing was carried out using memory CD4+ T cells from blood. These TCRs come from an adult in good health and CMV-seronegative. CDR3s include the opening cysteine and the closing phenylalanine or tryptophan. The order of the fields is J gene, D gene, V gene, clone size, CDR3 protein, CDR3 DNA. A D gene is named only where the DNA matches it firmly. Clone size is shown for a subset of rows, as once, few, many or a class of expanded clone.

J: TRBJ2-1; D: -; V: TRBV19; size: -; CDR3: CASSILRSSYNEQFF; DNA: TGTGCCAGTAGTATACTCCGAAGCTCCTACAATGAGCAGTTCTTC
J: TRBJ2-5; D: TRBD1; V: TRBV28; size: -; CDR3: CASSPHGTAKETQYF; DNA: TGTGCCAGCAGTCCACACGGGACAGCAAAAGAGACCCAGTACTTC
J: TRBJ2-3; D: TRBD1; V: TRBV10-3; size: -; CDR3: CAIRGTASSTDTQYF; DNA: TGTGCCATCAGAGGGACAGCGTCGTCCACAGATACGCAGTATTTT
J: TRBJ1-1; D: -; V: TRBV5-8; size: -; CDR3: CASSLFGGGNTEAFF; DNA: TGTGCCAGCAGCTTGTTTGGGGGGGGGAACACTGAAGCTTTCTTT
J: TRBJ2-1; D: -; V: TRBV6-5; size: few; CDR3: CASSYSMGKQFF; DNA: TGTGCCAGCAGTTACTCGATGGGTAAGCAGTTCTTC
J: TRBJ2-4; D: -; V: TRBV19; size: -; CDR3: CASSRGAAKNIQYF; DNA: TGTGCCAGTAGTAGAGGAGCGGCCAAAAACATTCAGTACTTC
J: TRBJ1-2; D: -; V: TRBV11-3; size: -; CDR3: CASSLNPYGYTF; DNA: TGTGCCAGCAGCTTAAACCCATATGGCTACACCTTC
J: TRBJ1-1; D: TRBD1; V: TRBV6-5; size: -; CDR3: CASSSPDRKAFF; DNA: TGTGCCAGCAGTTCCCCGGACAGGAAAGCTTTCTTT
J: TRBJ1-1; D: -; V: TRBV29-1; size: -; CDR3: CSVELGKGTEAFF; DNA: TGCAGCGTTGAACTGGGGAAGGGCACTGAAGCTTTCTTT
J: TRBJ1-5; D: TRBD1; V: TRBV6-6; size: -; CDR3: CASRGQGNQPQHF; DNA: TGTGCCAGCAGGGGACAGGGGAATCAGCCCCAGCATTTT
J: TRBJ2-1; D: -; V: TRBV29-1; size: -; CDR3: CSALGGISYNEQFF; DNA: TGCAGCGCTTTGGGCGGGATATCCTACAATGAGCAGTTCTTC
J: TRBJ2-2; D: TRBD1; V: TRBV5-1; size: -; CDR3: CASRQGTGNTGELFF; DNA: TGCGCCAGCAGACAGGGGACAGGGAACACCGGGGAGCTGTTTTTT
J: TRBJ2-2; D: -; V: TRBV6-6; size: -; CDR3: CASSVDLINTGELFF; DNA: TGTGCCAGCAGTGTGGACCTCATTAACACCGGGGAGCTGTTTTTT
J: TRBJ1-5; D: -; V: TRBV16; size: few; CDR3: CASSPPARSNQPQHF; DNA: TGTGCCAGCAGCCCTCCCGCCAGGAGCAATCAGCCCCAGCATTTT
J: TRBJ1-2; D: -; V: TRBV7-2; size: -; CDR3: CASGAGGYTF; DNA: TGTGCCAGCGGGGCGGGGGGCTACACCTTC
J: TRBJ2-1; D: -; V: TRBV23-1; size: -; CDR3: CASSQSRDLEQFF; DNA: TGCGCCAGCAGTCAATCGAGGGATCTGGAGCAGTTCTTC
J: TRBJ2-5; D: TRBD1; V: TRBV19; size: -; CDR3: CASRGTGVETQYF; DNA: TGTGCCAGCAGGGGGACAGGCGTGGAGACCCAGTACTTC
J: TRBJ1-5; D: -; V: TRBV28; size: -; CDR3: CASSLQATSGNQPQHF; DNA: TGTGCCAGCAGTTTACAGGCTACAAGCGGCAATCAGCCCCAGCATTTT
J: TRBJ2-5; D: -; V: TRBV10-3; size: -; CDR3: CAIRPSREGGETQYF; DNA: TGTGCCATCAGACCCTCCCGGGAAGGCGGAGAGACCCAGTACTTC
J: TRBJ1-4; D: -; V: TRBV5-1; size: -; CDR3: CASRQTGGYEKLFF; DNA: TGCGCCAGCCGACAGACAGGAGGTTATGAAAAACTGTTTTTT
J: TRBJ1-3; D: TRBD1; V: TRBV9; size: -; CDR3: CASSTHQGAGNTIYF; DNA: TGTGCCAGCAGCACCCACCAGGGGGCTGGAAACACCATATATTTT
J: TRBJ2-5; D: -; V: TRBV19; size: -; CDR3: CASSPRTAKETQYF; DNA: TGTGCCAGTAGCCCCCGGACAGCGAAGGAGACCCAGTACTTC
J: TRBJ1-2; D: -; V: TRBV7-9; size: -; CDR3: CASSLAGQGGYTF; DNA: TGTGCCAGCAGCTTAGCTGGGCAAGGAGGCTACACCTTC
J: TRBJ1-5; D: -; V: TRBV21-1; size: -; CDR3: CASSKDPGQGGYSNQPQHF; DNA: TGTGCCAGCAGCAAAGACCCCGGGCAGGGAGGTTATAGCAATCAGCCCCAGCATTTT
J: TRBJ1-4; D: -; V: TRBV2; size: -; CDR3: CASSDLGLKTF; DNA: TGTGCCAGCAGTGATCTGGGTTTAAAGACCTTT
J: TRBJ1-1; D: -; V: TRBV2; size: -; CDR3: CASSAVSGNTEAFF; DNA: TGTGCCAGCAGTGCGGTGTCAGGGAACACTGAAGCTTTCTTT
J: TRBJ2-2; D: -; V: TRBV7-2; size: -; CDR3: CASSLVGNTGELFF; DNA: TGTGCCAGCAGCTTAGTGGGGAACACCGGGGAGCTGTTTTTT
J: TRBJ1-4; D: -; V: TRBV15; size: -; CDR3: CATSRGYIGANEKLFF; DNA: TGTGCCACCAGCAGAGGTTACATAGGAGCTAATGAAAAACTGTTTTTT
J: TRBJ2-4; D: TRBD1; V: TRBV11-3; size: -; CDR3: CASTQGQQNIQYF; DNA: TGTGCCAGCACCCAGGGACAGCAAAACATTCAGTACTTC
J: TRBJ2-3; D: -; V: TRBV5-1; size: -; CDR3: CASSLAGDLTDTQYF; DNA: TGCGCCAGCAGCTTGGCGGGAGATTTAACAGATACGCAGTATTTT
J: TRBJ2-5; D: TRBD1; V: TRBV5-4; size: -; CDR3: CASSPPQGAQDF; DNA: TGTGCCAGCAGCCCACCCCAGGGGGCGCAAGACTTC
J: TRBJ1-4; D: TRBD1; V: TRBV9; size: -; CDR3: CASSATGGTNEKLFF; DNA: TGTGCCAGCAGCGCAACAGGGGGAACTAATGAAAAACTGTTTTTT
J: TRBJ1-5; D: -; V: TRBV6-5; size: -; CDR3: CASSSSGGSNQPQHF; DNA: TGTGCCAGCAGCTCAAGTGGGGGTAGCAATCAGCCCCAGCATTTT
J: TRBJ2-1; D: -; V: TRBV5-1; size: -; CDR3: CASSLYGGIRFF; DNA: TGCGCCAGCAGCTTGTACGGCGGGATCAGGTTCTTC
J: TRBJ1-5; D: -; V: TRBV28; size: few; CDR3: CASSGDSNQPQHF; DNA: TGTGCCAGCAGTGGTGACAGCAATCAGCCCCAGCATTTT
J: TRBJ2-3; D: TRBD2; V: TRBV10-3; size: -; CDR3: CASSGGGGSTDTQYF; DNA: TGTGCCTCCTCCGGCGGGGGGGGGAGCACAGATACGCAGTATTTT
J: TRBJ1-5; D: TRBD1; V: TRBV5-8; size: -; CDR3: CASSYDLDRAGNQPQHF; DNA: TGTGCCAGCAGCTACGACCTGGACAGGGCTGGCAATCAGCCCCAGCATTTT
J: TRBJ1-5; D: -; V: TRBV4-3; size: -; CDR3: CASSPGTADQPQHF; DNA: TGCGCCAGCAGCCCCGGGACCGCGGATCAGCCCCAGCATTTT
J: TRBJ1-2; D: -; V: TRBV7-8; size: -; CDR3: CASSPLSDYGYTF; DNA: TGTGCCAGCAGCCCTCTCTCCGACTATGGCTACACCTTC
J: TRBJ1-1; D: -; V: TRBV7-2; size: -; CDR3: CASSSILAIEAFF; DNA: TGTGCCAGCAGCTCAATTTTGGCGATTGAAGCTTTCTTT
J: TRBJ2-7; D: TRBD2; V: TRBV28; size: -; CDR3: CASSLIPTSGKGEQYF; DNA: TGTGCCAGCAGTCTTATTCCGACTAGCGGGAAGGGCGAGCAGTACTTC
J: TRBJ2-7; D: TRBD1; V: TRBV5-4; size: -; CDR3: CASSLQGDYEQYF; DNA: TGTGCCAGCAGCTTACAGGGGGACTACGAGCAGTACTTC
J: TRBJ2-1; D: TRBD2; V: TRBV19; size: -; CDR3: CASRSGRHNEQFF; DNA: TGTGCTAGCCGCAGCGGGAGACACAATGAGCAGTTCTTC
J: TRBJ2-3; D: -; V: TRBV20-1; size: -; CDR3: CSARYGDTQYF; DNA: TGCAGTGCTAGATACGGGGATACGCAGTATTTT
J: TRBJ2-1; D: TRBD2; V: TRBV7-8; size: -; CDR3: CASSPYRLAGENEQFF; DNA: TGTGCCAGCAGCCCCTACCGACTAGCGGGAGAGAATGAGCAGTTCTTC
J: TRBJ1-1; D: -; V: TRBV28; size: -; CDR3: CASSLAGYRTEAFF; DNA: TGTGCCAGCAGTTTAGCGGGTTATCGAACTGAAGCTTTCTTT
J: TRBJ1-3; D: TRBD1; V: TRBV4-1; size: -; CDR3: CASSHGQDSGNTIYF; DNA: TGCGCCAGCAGCCACGGACAGGACTCTGGAAACACCATATATTTT
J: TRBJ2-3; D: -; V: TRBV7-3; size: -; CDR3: CASSLGLADTQYF; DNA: TGTGCCAGCAGCCTGGGACTGGCAGATACGCAGTATTTT
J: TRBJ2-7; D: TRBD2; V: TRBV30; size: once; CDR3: CAWSAALAGSGEQYF; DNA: TGTGCCTGGAGTGCGGCACTAGCGGGTTCCGGCGAGCAGTACTTC
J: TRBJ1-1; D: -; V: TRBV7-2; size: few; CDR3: CASSGEGLGNTEAFF; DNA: TGTGCCAGCAGCGGAGAGGGCCTGGGGAACACTGAAGCTTTCTTT
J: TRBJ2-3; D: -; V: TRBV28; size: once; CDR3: CASSSLKQGSTDTQYF; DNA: TGTGCCAGCAGTTCCTTAAAACAGGGATCAACAGATACGCAGTATTTT
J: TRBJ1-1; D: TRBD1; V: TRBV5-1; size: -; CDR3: CASSPGQEGRAEAFF; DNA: TGCGCCAGCAGCCCGGGACAGGAAGGTAGGGCTGAAGCTTTCTTT
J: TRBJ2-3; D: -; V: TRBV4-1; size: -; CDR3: CASSQLPGVFPTDTQYF; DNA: TGCGCCAGCAGCCAGTTGCCCGGGGTCTTCCCCACAGATACGCAGTATTTT
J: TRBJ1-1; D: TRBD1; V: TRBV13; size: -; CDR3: CASSLNRIRWGQGAPNTEAFF; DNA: TGTGCCAGCAGCTTAAATAGGATCAGATGGGGACAGGGGGCTCCGAACACTGAAGCTTTCTTT
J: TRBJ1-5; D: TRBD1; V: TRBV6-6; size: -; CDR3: CASSLTGGNSNQPQHF; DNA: TGTGCCAGCAGTTTGACAGGGGGAAATAGCAATCAGCCCCAGCATTTT
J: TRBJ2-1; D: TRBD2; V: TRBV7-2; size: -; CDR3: CASSSAFSGRAYNEQFF; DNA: TGTGCCAGCAGCTCGGCTTTTAGCGGGAGGGCCTACAATGAGCAGTTCTTC